This TCR beta chain comes out of a study of blood T cell repertoires in COVID-19. V shed 6 bases, J shed 2 bases, and the junction held 7 bases outside the gene matches. Germline values: CDR1 MNHEY, CDR2 SVGAGI. The CDR3 consists of 14 residues. Produced via immunoSEQ multiplex PCR; TCRdb's table is partial and in-frame only. The profile shows tens of thousands of clones, around 90% of them singletons. This receptor was obtained from a human donor in a cohort sampled during active COVID-19. Sequencing used peripheral blood. This chain joins TRBV6-5 and TRBJ2-7, with 7 nucleotides matching TRBD1. The CDR3 spells CASRPTGTAYEQYF. CDR3 bases: TGTGCCAGCAGACCTACCGGGACAGCCTACGAGCAGTACTTC.